One sample yielded the 27 T cell receptor beta chains listed below, sequenced in a study of vaccination and CD4 T cells after COVID-19 (dated by TCRdb to the early 2020s). The antigens of these receptors remain unknown. The intended sense of this specimen's treatment or condition label: roughly 11-day PBMC culture with coronavirus spike peptide pools or control peptides (ViraFEST assay). CD4+ T cells from unexposed donors were collected before the COVID-19 pandemic (2011-2018). Receptors were amplified or captured by PCR. Instrument on record: Illumina iSeq 100. DNA from cultured CD4+ T cells was subjected to TCR sequencing with the Oncomine TCR Beta short-read assay at the Johns Hopkins FTIC core. Through fastp at Q25 and MiXCR, TCRdb rebuilt clones from the public reads, retaining in-frame beta chains. CDR3 protein duplicates are merged, each entry listing the most common genes and DNA. Within this sample are 7,000 to 8,500 distinct CDR3 sequences, with under 65% of them counted one time only. The ten biggest clones cover around 13% of the sample.

Sequenced: CD4+ T cells from blood, cultured in vitro. The receptor source for this set is a human donor in good health.

The chain joins TRBV18 to TRBJ1-1, with a weak D call TRBD1 (6 bases). Trimming took 3 bases from V and 4 from J, leaving 18 bases between them. The CDR3 extends over 16 amino acids. Germline V lookup: CDR1 KGHSH, CDR2 LQKENI. In DNA, the CDR3 is TGTGCCAGCTCACCGTACGCAGGGGCTACCGCCACTGAAGCTTTCTTT. Its translation is CASSPYAGATATEAFF.

The chain employs TRBV19 and TRBJ2-3; the match to TRBD2 covers 8 bases. CDR1 LNHDA and CDR2 SQIVND come from the germline V gene (reference sequence). CDR3 length: 15 amino acids. The junction had 11 bases not matched to a gene; V was cut back by 7 bases and J by 5 bases. CDR3 nucleotide sequence: TGTGCCAGTAAGATCTCGGGAGGGCCAATAGATACGCAGTATTTT. Its translation is CASKISGGPIDTQYF. Filled out from reference TRBV19 and TRBJ2-3, the complete variable domain reads DGGITQSPKYLFRKEGQNVTLSCEQNLNHDAMYWYRQDPGQGLRLIYYSQIVNDFQKGDIAEGYSVSREKKESFPLTVTSAQKNPTAFYLCASKISGGPIDTQYFGPGTRLTVL.

This clonotype was seen just once. The V gene is TRBV6-2 or TRBV6-3, the J gene TRBJ1-1, with D hard to call. Trimming shortened V by 4 bases and J by 5 bases, and 8 bases separated the two germline ends. Germline CDR1 is MNHEY and CDR2 is SVGEGT. The CDR3 covers 12 residues. CDR3 nucleotide sequence: TGTGCCAGCAGTTCGAGGAGGACTGAAGCTTTCTTT. This sequence encodes CASSSRRTEAFF.

The chain employs TRBV28 and TRBJ1-2; D perhaps matches TRBD1 (5 bases). V was trimmed by 4 bases and J by 0 bases, leaving 6 bases between them. CDR1 MDHEN and CDR2 SYDVKM come from the germline V gene. The CDR3 length is 13 residues. The CDR3, as DNA: TGTGCCAGCAGTTCAGGGTCTAACTATGGCTACACCTTC. Protein: CASSSGSNYGYTF.

The CDR3 spells CASSYSGQPDGYTF. CDR3 nucleotide sequence: TGTGCCAGCAGTTACTCGGGACAGCCCGATGGCTACACCTTC. This chain uses TRBV6-5 with TRBJ1-2, with 7 bases identical to TRBD1. Trimming took 0 bases from V and 6 from J; bases not matched to a gene: 4. Per germline, CDR1 MNHEY and CDR2 SVGAGI. The CDR3 runs 14 residues.

This chain connects TRBV5-1 to TRBJ2-5, with D unresolved. The germline V and J ends were trimmed by 0 bases and 3 bases, with 6 bases remaining between them. The CDR3 is 13 amino acids. CDR1 is SGHRS and CDR2 is YFSETQ in the germline V gene. The CDR3 DNA sequence: TGCGCCAGCAGCTTGGGAACAGAAGAGACCCAGTACTTC. As protein: CASSLGTEETQYF. The full variable domain, its missing parts supplied by reference TRBV5-1 and TRBJ2-5, is KAGVTQTPRYLIKTRGQQVTLSCSPISGHRSVSWYQQTPGQGLQFLFEYFSETQRNKGNFPGRFSGRQFSNSRSEMNVSTLELGDSALYLCASSLGTEETQYFGPGTRLLVL.

Only a few counts were recorded for this clonotype. The chain carries TRBV6-1 and TRBJ1-5; D is undetermined. The CDR3 sequence is 14 residues long. Germline CDR1 is MNHNS and CDR2 is SASEGT. V was pared by 1 base and J by 3 bases, with 7 bases between. The CDR3 sequence: CASSEEGYNQPQHF. The CDR3 DNA follows: TGTGCCAGCAGTGAAGAGGGCTACAATCAGCCCCAGCATTTT.

Note on this clonotype: A read error may account for a junction end that differs from germline. The V call is TRBV15, the J call TRBJ1-5; D remains ambiguous. The CDR3 has 16 residues. Germline CDR1 reads LNHNV; CDR2 reads YYDKDF (reference sequence). The CDR3 loop reads CATSRARPGRNQPQHF. CDR3 DNA: TGTGCCACCAGTAGAGCACGGCCGGGAAGAAATCAGCCCCAGCATTTT.

In DNA, the CDR3 is TGCGCCAGCAGCCGCGGGACAGGGGTTGAGGGGCCAGATACGCAGTATTTT. Amino acid sequence: CASSRGTGVEGPDTQYF. The chain combines TRBV10-1 with TRBJ2-3, with 10 nucleotides matching TRBD1. This CDR3 is 17 amino acids long. Trimming removed 6 bases from V and 4 bases from J; junction bases left unmatched: 13. Germline V gene lookup returns CDR1 WNHNN and CDR2 SYGVQD (reference sequence).

The CDR3 coding sequence is TGTGCCAGTAGTCCCCGGGGTAGCGGGGACTCAGATACGCAGTATTTT. As protein: CASSPRGSGDSDTQYF. V is TRBV19 and J is TRBJ2-3; 8 bases fit TRBD2. Germline V CDR1 and CDR2: LNHDA, SQIVND (reference sequence). Trimming cost V 5 bases and J 4 bases; bases outside gene matches: 11. The CDR3 runs to 16 residues.

The chain uses TRBV5-5 and TRBJ1-1; the D is unclear. The CDR3 sequence is 14 residues long. Trimming removed 4 bases at V and 2 bases at J, with 12 bases between. Germline V CDR1 and CDR2: SGHKS, YYEKEE (reference sequence). CDR3 coding DNA: TGTGCCAGCAGCCCTAGAACTCTTAACACTGAAGCTTTCTTT. This gives the protein CASSPRTLNTEAFF. The full variable domain, completed using reference TRBV5-5 and TRBJ1-1, is DAGVTQSPTHLIKTRGQQVTLRCSPISGHKSVSWYQQVLGQGPQFIFQYYEKEERGRGNFPDRFSARQFPNYSSELNVNALLLGDSALYLCASSPRTLNTEAFFGQGTRLTVV.

The V and J genes are TRBV2 and TRBJ2-1; D is possibly TRBD2 (5 bases). The V gene's germline CDR1 is SNHLY and CDR2 FYNNEI. Trimming stripped 3 bases from V and 6 bases from J, with 15 bases between. The CDR3 contains 15 residues. The CDR3 reads CASSDEGIGGNEQFF. CDR3 in DNA: TGTGCCAGCAGTGATGAGGGCATTGGTGGCAATGAGCAGTTCTTC.

This clonotype was seen a few times. The V and J genes are TRBV20-1 and TRBJ1-6; D ambiguous. The CDR3 is 12 residues long. The germline CDR1 and CDR2 sequences are DFQATT and SNEGSKA (reference sequence). V shed 7 bases and J shed 5 bases, with 9 bases lying between them. DNA of the CDR3: TGCAGTGTGATGTCTAATAATTCACCCCTCCACTTT. Translated, it gives CSVMSNNSPLHF.

This rearrangement joins TRBV12-3 or TRBV12-4 to TRBJ2-5; either TRBD1 or TRBD2 may supply D (5 bases each). With 3 bases removed from V and 5 bases from J, the gap between germline ends came to 10 bases. CDR3 length: 13 amino acids. The CDR3 coding sequence is TGTGCCAGCAGTTTGTTCGGGGCTGAGACCCAGTACTTC. Amino acid sequence: CASSLFGAETQYF.

The chain is built from TRBV5-1 and TRBJ1-2, with no clear D. The length of the CDR3 is 13 residues. Germline CDR1 and CDR2: SGHRS and YFSETQ. V lost 0 bases and J lost 6, with 9 bases in between. CDR3 in DNA: TGCGCCAGCAGCTTGGCAACCAGGCATGGCTACACCTTC. Its protein product is CASSLATRHGYTF.

This clonotype came up once. This sequence joins TRBV19 and TRBJ2-7; the match to TRBD1 covers 7 bases. This CDR3 contains 13 residues. Germline trimming cut 5 bases from V and 7 bases from J; bases unmatched to any gene: 8. From germline, CDR1 is LNHDA and CDR2 SQIVND (reference sequence). The CDR3 spells CASSPDRAGEQYF. As DNA, the CDR3 is TGTGCCAGTAGTCCAGACAGGGCCGGGGAGCAGTACTTC. The complete variable domain, with remaining parts taken from reference TRBV19 and TRBJ2-7, reads DGGITQSPKYLFRKEGQNVTLSCEQNLNHDAMYWYRQDPGQGLRLIYYSQIVNDFQKGDIAEGYSVSREKKESFPLTVTSAQKNPTAFYLCASSPDRAGEQYFGPGTRLTVT.

The rearrangement links TRBV6-1 to TRBJ2-1, with a possible D match to TRBD2 (6 bases). Looked up from germline, CDR1 is MNHNS and CDR2 is SASEGT. This CDR3 has 15 residues. Deletions cut 8 bases from V and 4 bases from J, with 18 bases between. In nucleotides, the CDR3 is TGTGCCAGCCTCCCGGGTGGGGGGATATACAATGAGCAGTTCTTC. Translated: CASLPGGGIYNEQFF.

V usage is TRBV12-3 or TRBV12-4 and J usage is TRBJ1-5, with 7 bases matching TRBD1. There are 14 residues in the CDR3. Unmatched junction bases numbered 9, after V lost 6 bases and J lost 7 bases. The CDR3 DNA is TGTGCCAGCAGCCGCACAGGGACAGAACAGCCCCAGCATTTT. Amino acid sequence: CASSRTGTEQPQHF.

The rearrangement uses TRBV15 and TRBJ1-2; the D gene is possibly TRBD1 (6 bases). Germline V CDR1 and CDR2: LNHNV, YYDKDF (reference sequence). V shed 0 bases and J shed 7 bases, with 21 bases lying between them. The CDR3 sequence is 17 residues long. The CDR3 region is CATSRDRPTGRERGYTF. The CDR3 DNA reads as TGTGCCACCAGCAGAGACCGGCCCACAGGGAGGGAGCGTGGCTACACCTTC.

This clonotype has more than one count but fewer than ten. V and J are TRBV5-1 and TRBJ1-1; D is ambiguous. The V end was cut by 0 bases, the J end by 0 bases, with 6 bases between. The CDR3 sequence is 14 residues long. Looked up from germline, CDR1 is SGHRS and CDR2 is YFSETQ. The DNA for the CDR3 is TGCGCCAGCAGCTTGGCCGGCATGAACACTGAAGCTTTCTTT. It yields the protein CASSLAGMNTEAFF.

V gene TRBV20-1 combines with J gene TRBJ1-3; D perhaps matches TRBD1 (6 bases). Trimming left V 5 bases short and J 4 bases short, with 15 bases between. The length of the CDR3 is 14 residues. CDR1 is DFQATT and CDR2 is SNEGSKA in the germline V gene (reference sequence). The chain's CDR3 is CSAVPGVTGNTIYF. The CDR3 DNA follows: TGCAGTGCTGTCCCAGGGGTAACGGGAAACACCATATATTTT.

There are a few counts of this clonotype. The rearrangement links TRBV24-1 to TRBJ2-2; 7 positions match TRBD1. Germline values: CDR1 KGHDR, CDR2 SFDVKD. V gave up 7 bases and J gave up 3 bases; unmatched junction bases: 4. The CDR3 loop spans 14 amino acids. The DNA of the CDR3 is TGTGCCACCAGGGACAGGTGGGACACCGGGGAGCTGTTTTTT. Its protein is CATRDRWDTGELFF.

This chain joins TRBV6-2 or TRBV6-3 and TRBJ1-5, with D perhaps matching TRBD1 (6 bases). This CDR3 is 19 amino acids long. The V end lost 0 bases, the J end lost 0 bases, and 18 bases lay between the germline ends. Germline values: CDR1 MNHEY, CDR2 SVGEGT. CDR3 sequence: CASSYSIFSGAYSNQPQHF. CDR3 DNA sequence: TGTGCCAGCAGTTACTCAATTTTTTCAGGGGCCTATAGCAATCAGCCCCAGCATTTT.

The gene calls are TRBV7-6 and TRBJ1-2, with 8 bases identical to TRBD1. Trimming removed 3 bases from V and 2 bases from J; junction bases left unmatched: 5. The CDR3 length is 15 residues. CDR1 is SGHVS, CDR2 FNYEAQ, per germline. CDR3 sequence (DNA): TGTGCCAGCAGCTTGACAGGGGATAGGAACTATGGCTACACCTTC. This gives the protein CASSLTGDRNYGYTF.

The V and J genes are TRBV7-2 and TRBJ2-1; 14 nucleotides agree with TRBD2. With 4 bases clipped from V and 7 bases from J, the junction kept 6 bases outside the gene matches. This CDR3 has 16 amino acids. Germline V CDR1 and CDR2: SGHTA, FQGNSA. In nucleotides, the CDR3 is TGTGCCAGCAGCTCTGGACTAGCGGGGGGCCAGAATGAGCAGTTCTTC. Protein: CASSSGLAGGQNEQFF.

This clonotype was detected only a few times. This chain joins TRBV20-1 and TRBJ2-1; TRBD2 matches at 7 bases. This CDR3 contains 15 residues. V lost 5 bases, J lost 4 bases, and 11 bases stayed unmatched. CDR1 is DFQATT and CDR2 is SNEGSKA in the germline V gene (reference sequence). The CDR3 region is CSAGREPLAYNEQFF. The CDR3 DNA sequence: TGCAGTGCTGGGAGGGAACCCCTAGCGTACAATGAGCAGTTCTTC.

This chain connects TRBV4-3 to TRBJ2-3, with D hard to call. The CDR3 consists of 16 residues. Trimming took off 0 bases at V and 1 base at J, with 11 bases between the two ends. CDR1 and CDR2 (germline): LGHNA, YSLEER. CDR3 DNA: TGCGCCAGCAGCCAAGATTTCACGGGTGGCACAGATACGCAGTATTTT. Its protein product is CASSQDFTGGTDTQYF.